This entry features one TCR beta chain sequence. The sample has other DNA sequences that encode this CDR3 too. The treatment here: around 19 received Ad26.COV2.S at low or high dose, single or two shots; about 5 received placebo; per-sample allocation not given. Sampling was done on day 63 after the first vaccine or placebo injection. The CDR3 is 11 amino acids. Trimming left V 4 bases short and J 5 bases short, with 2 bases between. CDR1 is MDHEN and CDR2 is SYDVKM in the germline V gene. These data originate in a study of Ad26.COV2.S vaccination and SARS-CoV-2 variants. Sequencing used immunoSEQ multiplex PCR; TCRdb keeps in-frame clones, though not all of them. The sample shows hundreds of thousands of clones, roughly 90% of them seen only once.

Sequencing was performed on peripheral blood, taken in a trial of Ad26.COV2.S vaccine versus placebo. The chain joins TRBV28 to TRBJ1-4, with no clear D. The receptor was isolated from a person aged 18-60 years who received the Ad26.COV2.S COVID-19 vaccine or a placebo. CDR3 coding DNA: TGTGCCAGCAGTTCAAATGAAAAACTGTTTTTT. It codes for CASSSNEKLFF.